The present entry profiles one T cell receptor beta chain with its context. Its antigen is unknown. Base quality data are lacking; no much larger clone is found one base away. The sample comes from a study of breast tumors, draining lymph nodes, adjacent tissues (dated by TCRdb to 2016 to 2017). About the investigation overall: In breast cancer patients, the study compared the TCR beta repertoires of tumor, adjacent nontumor tissue and axillary lymph nodes. The study was designed to assess the relationships and possible T-cell exchange between tumor, surrounding tissue and draining lymph node repertoires in human breast cancer.

The CDR3 holds 16 amino acids from the cysteine to the phenylalanine. Of the read, only the CDR3 DNA is kept; its 48 bases are in frame from base 1. V loses 6 bases, J loses 1 base, and the germline ends lie 16 bases apart. According to the germline V gene (reference sequence), CDR1 reads MNHEY and CDR2 reads SMNVEV. Here is what the overall study found, with its caveats: In luminal-like breast cancer, tumor and nontumor tissue repertoires resembled each other significantly more than in basal-like breast cancer. The data were considered consistent with most tumor T cells being derived from the lymph node and subsequently expanding within tumor tissue. Tumors showed preferential V and J gene usage, and their T-cell repertoire diversity fell below that of lymph nodes yet above that of nontumor tissue. The study presented the conclusion that tumor T cells originate in lymph nodes as consistent with a hypothesis, not as something directly demonstrated.

Lymph node samples came from the axillary draining lymph nodes of breast cancer patients. The sequencer was an Illumina HiSeq 2000. Multiplex PCR amplification was used to generate the TCR beta chain libraries. High-throughput sequencing was used to analyze the amplified TCR beta chain products. The public reads were run again by TCRdb, first through fastp at Q25 and then through MiXCR, and only productive beta chains were kept. Every distinct CDR3 protein forms one entry, paired with its most common genes and DNA. This sample lists 85,000 to 130,000 distinct CDR3 sequences; less than 40% were detected once. 5.5% to 7% of the sample lies in the top ten.

The V gene is TRBV27 and the J gene is TRBJ2-4; the best D guess is TRBD2, with 5 bases matching. Sequenced material: axillary lymph node tissue. This receptor was identified in a female donor with breast cancer. Some clones in this sample may be carry-over from other donors' samples. The DNA sequence reads TGTGCCAGCAGACGGGGAGAGTATGCGGCCAAAAACATTCAGTACTTC. It is translated as CASRRGEYAAKNIQYF.